The 28 T cell receptor beta chains given below trace back to one sample, sequenced in a study of CD8+ T cells in alopecia areata. Extracted RNA was reverse transcribed into cDNA, the sequencing template. TCRdb's copy holds only in-frame clones and misses some; the assay was immunoSEQ multiplex PCR. The top ten hold 1.5% to 2% of the sample, which has over 150,000 clones, roughly 60% seen once. The sequences come from CD4+ T cells sorted from blood, collected at week 0. Every receptor here comes from a human donor with alopecia areata.

DNA for the CDR3: TGCAGCGCGGCCTGGGGGCGCGACTACGAGCAGTACTTC. This gives the protein CSAAWGRDYEQYF. V usage is TRBV29-1 and J usage is TRBJ2-7; a possible D gene is TRBD1 (6 bases). With 7 bases removed from V and 3 bases from J, the gap between germline ends came to 16 bases. Germline-derived CDR1 and CDR2 are SQVTM and ANQGSEA. There are 13 residues in the CDR3.

This clone has a handful of counts. The chain combines TRBV15 with TRBJ2-3; 9 bases agree with TRBD2. Germline trimming cut 0 bases from V and 2 bases from J; bases unmatched to any gene: 9. Germline lookup yields CDR1 LNHNV and CDR2 YYDKDF (reference sequence). The CDR3 spans 18 residues. In nucleotides, the CDR3 is TGTGCCACCAGCAGAGATGGAATAGCGGGGGCCTCCACAGATACGCAGTATTTT. It specifies CATSRDGIAGASTDTQYF. The full variable domain, in which reference TRBV15 and TRBJ2-3 provide the parts outside the CDR3, is DAMVIQNPRYQVTQFGKPVTLSCSQTLNHNVMYWYQQKSSQAPKLLFHYYDKDFNNEADTPDNFQSRRPNTSFCFLDIRSPGLGDTAMYLCATSRDGIAGASTDTQYFGPGTRLTVL.

The V and J genes are TRBV7-9 and TRBJ2-2, with 7 bases lining up with TRBD2. V was clipped by 5 bases and J by 1 base; unmatched bases: 7. This CDR3 region has 16 residues. Per germline, CDR1 SEHNR and CDR2 FQNEAQ (reference sequence). The CDR3 reads CASSPTSAGNTGELFF. Written as DNA, the CDR3 is TGTGCCAGCAGCCCCACTAGCGCGGGGAACACCGGGGAGCTGTTTTTT. Variable domain in full (rest from reference TRBV7-9 and TRBJ2-2): DTGVSQNPRHKITKRGQNVTFRCDPISEHNRLYWYRQTLGQGPEFLTYFQNEAQLEKSRLLSDRFSAERPKGSFSTLEIQRTEQGDSAMYLCASSPTSAGNTGELFFGEGSRLTVL.

The chain links TRBV19 to TRBJ1-2; D unclear. Germline V gene sequence: CDR1 LNHDA, CDR2 SQIVND (reference sequence). This CDR3 has 14 amino acids. V lost 8 bases and J lost 3, with 16 bases in between. The CDR3 DNA follows: TGTGCCAGTTCAAAAGATCCCAGTTACTATGGCTACACCTTC. Amino acids: CASSKDPSYYGYTF.

This clone was counted between two and nine times. V usage is TRBV28 and J usage is TRBJ2-1, with 7 bases fitting TRBD2. The CDR3 is 13 residues long. In germline, CDR1 is MDHEN, CDR2 SYDVKM. J was trimmed by 6 bases and V by 6 bases; bases with no gene match: 5. The CDR3 DNA reads TGTGCCAGCAGCAGGGACTATCTCAATGAGCAGTTCTTC. Translating it yields CASSRDYLNEQFF.

The chain recombines TRBV7-2 with TRBJ2-7; TRBD1 is a possible D gene (5 bases). The CDR3 loop spans 13 amino acids. V was clipped by 3 bases and J by 4 bases, with 10 bases between them. The germline gives CDR1 SGHTA, CDR2 FQGNSA. Here the CDR3 reads CASSFRASYEQYF. In nucleotides, the CDR3 is TGTGCCAGCAGCTTCAGGGCCTCGTACGAGCAGTACTTC.

The J gene is TRBJ1-5, the V gene TRBV30; D unresolved. CDR3 size: 16 residues. With 8 bases removed from V and 2 bases from J, the gap between germline ends came to 22 bases. CDR1 and CDR2 (germline): GTSNPN, SVGIG (reference sequence). The CDR3 loop reads CASSPRPADGNQPQHF. DNA for the CDR3: TGTGCCAGCAGCCCCCGTCCCGCGGACGGCAATCAGCCCCAGCATTTT. Drawing the rest from reference TRBV30 and TRBJ1-5, the complete variable domain is SQTIHQWPATLVQPVGSPLSLECTVEGTSNPNLYWYRQAAGRGLQLLFYSVGIGQISSEVPQNLSASRPQDRQFILSSKKLLLSDSGFYLCASSPRPADGNQPQHFGDGTRLSIL.

The V gene is TRBV6-1, the J gene TRBJ2-5; D not resolved. CDR1 and CDR2 (germline): MNHNS, SASEGT. The CDR3 has 15 residues. Trimming removed 5 bases from V and 1 base from J, with 14 bases in between. The CDR3 DNA sequence: TGTGCCAGCAGTCCCTCCCCCAGGAGCCAAGAGACCCAGTACTTC. Translating it yields CASSPSPRSQETQYF.

The chain couples TRBV29-1 to TRBJ2-3; either TRBD1 or TRBD2 may fit D (5 bases each). Germline V gene sequence: CDR1 SQVTM, CDR2 ANQGSEA. The germline V and J ends were trimmed by 7 bases and 1 base, with 9 bases remaining between them. CDR3 length equals 12 residues. This CDR3 is CSGDEGTDTQYF. Written as DNA, the CDR3 is TGCAGCGGGGACGAGGGCACAGATACGCAGTATTTT.

CDR3 in DNA: TGCGCCAGCAGCCTGGACAGGGACGCAGATACGCAGTATTTT. It encodes CASSLDRDADTQYF. V and J are TRBV5-1 and TRBJ2-3, with 8 bases that match TRBD1. V lost 4 bases to trimming and J lost 4 bases; unmatched junction nucleotides: 5. The CDR3 totals 14 residues. Germline V lookup: CDR1 SGHRS, CDR2 YFSETQ.

The rearrangement joins TRBV30 to TRBJ1-2; TRBD1 might be the D (5 bases). This CDR3 comprises 15 residues. V was trimmed by 2 bases and J by 6 bases, leaving 19 bases between them. Germline assignment: CDR1 GTSNPN and CDR2 SVGIG (reference sequence). The CDR3: CAWSPPGRVKDGYTF. The CDR3 nucleotides read TGTGCCTGGAGTCCACCTGGCAGGGTTAAGGATGGCTACACCTTC. The whole variable domain, filled in from reference TRBV30 and TRBJ1-2, reads SQTIHQWPATLVQPVGSPLSLECTVEGTSNPNLYWYRQAAGRGLQLLFYSVGIGQISSEVPQNLSASRPQDRQFILSSKKLLLSDSGFYLCAWSPPGRVKDGYTFGSGTRLTVV.

V usage is TRBV29-1 and J usage is TRBJ2-3, with 7 bases aligning to TRBD1. The germline V gene has CDR1 SQVTM and CDR2 ANQGSEA. The V and J ends lost 6 bases and 4 bases, in that order; junction bases with no gene match: 7. This CDR3 contains 13 residues. CDR3 in amino acids: CSVQGTAPDTQYF. CDR3 nucleotide sequence: TGCAGCGTCCAGGGGACAGCTCCAGATACGCAGTATTTT.

This clone was detected only once. The rearrangement uses TRBV19 and TRBJ2-4, with D maybe TRBD2 (5 bases). V was pared by 7 bases and J by 5 bases, with 12 bases between. This CDR3 region has 13 residues. The germline gives CDR1 LNHDA, CDR2 SQIVND (reference sequence). The CDR3 sequence: CASIGGLENIQYF. DNA of the CDR3: TGTGCCAGTATAGGCGGACTGGAAAACATTCAGTACTTC.

In DNA form, the CDR3 reads TGTGCCAGTAGTCTTCTCGGCACAGATACGCAGTATTTT. Translation: CASSLLGTDTQYF. The V call is TRBV19, the J call TRBJ2-3; D is uncertain. The germline V and J ends were trimmed by 5 bases and 1 base, with 7 bases remaining between them. This CDR3 contains 13 residues. In germline, CDR1 is LNHDA, CDR2 SQIVND (reference sequence).

The genes are TRBV5-1 and TRBJ2-5; D not certain. Looked up from germline, CDR1 is SGHRS and CDR2 is YFSETQ. V lost 0 bases to trimming and J lost 3 bases, with 6 bases between them. The CDR3 runs to 13 residues. The CDR3 bases are TGCGCCAGCAGCTTGGCGGCTGAAGAGACCCAGTACTTC. It is translated as CASSLAAEETQYF. Combining the CDR3 with reference TRBV5-1 and TRBJ2-5 gives the whole variable domain KAGVTQTPRYLIKTRGQQVTLSCSPISGHRSVSWYQQTPGQGLQFLFEYFSETQRNKGNFPGRFSGRQFSNSRSEMNVSTLELGDSALYLCASSLAAEETQYFGPGTRLLVL.

The V call is TRBV2, the J call TRBJ1-6; D unclear. The CDR3 runs to 15 residues. V lost 4 bases to trimming and J lost 10 bases, with 17 bases between them. The germline gives CDR1 SNHLY, CDR2 FYNNEI. CDR3 nucleotides: TGTGCCAGCAGTGGTGGGTCTGGAGTGGGGTCACCCCTCCACTTT. As protein: CASSGGSGVGSPLHF.

The J gene is TRBJ2-1, the V gene TRBV11-1; no reliable D call. Germline V gene data show CDR1 as SGHAT and CDR2 as FQDESV (reference sequence). This CDR3 has 12 amino acids. V was pared by 3 bases and J by 6 bases, with 6 bases between. Here the CDR3 reads CASSFVSNEQFF. The CDR3, as DNA: TGTGCCAGCAGCTTCGTTAGCAATGAGCAGTTCTTC.

This chain uses TRBV29-1 with TRBJ1-1; D remains ambiguous. This CDR3 is 13 amino acids long. CDR1 is SQVTM and CDR2 is ANQGSEA in the germline V gene. V was cut by 6 bases and J by 5 bases, with 16 bases left in between. The CDR3 is CSVHLGFGTEAFF. CDR3 DNA: TGCAGCGTCCACCTCGGGTTCGGGACTGAAGCTTTCTTT.

The chain joins TRBV19 to TRBJ1-5; 7 bases align to TRBD1. Germline lookup yields CDR1 LNHDA and CDR2 SQIVND (reference sequence). This CDR3 is built from 13 residues. Trimming removed 6 bases from V and 4 bases from J; junction bases left unmatched: 3. CDR3: CASSPDRNQPQHF. In DNA, the CDR3 is TGTGCCAGTAGCCCGGACAGGAATCAGCCCCAGCATTTT.

CDR3 loop: CASSPKSITGNGEAFF. The CDR3 DNA follows: TGCGCCAGCAGCCCCAAGAGCATTACAGGGAATGGTGAAGCTTTCTTT. V and J are TRBV4-1 and TRBJ1-1; weak D call: TRBD1 (6 bases). Trimming took off 4 bases at V and 7 bases at J, with 22 bases between the two ends. The germline gives CDR1 MGHRA, CDR2 YSYEKL. The CDR3 has 16 amino acids.

This clone was seen a handful of times. The V gene is TRBV7-9, the J gene TRBJ2-7; 12 bases are a match to TRBD2. Germline CDR1 is SEHNR and CDR2 is FQNEAQ (reference sequence). The CDR3 runs 16 residues. The V and J ends lost 3 bases and 6 bases, in that order; junction bases with no gene match: 9. The CDR3 DNA reads as TGTGCCAGCAGCTTTAGCAGAGGACTAGCGGGGACCGAGCAGTACTTC. This codes for CASSFSRGLAGTEQYF.

This clone was counted only a few times. This rearrangement joins TRBV12-5 to TRBJ2-2; a weak D match, TRBD2 (5 bases). This CDR3 region has 15 residues. Germline V gene lookup returns CDR1 LGHNT and CDR2 FRNRAP. V lost 2 bases to trimming and J lost 5 bases, with 12 bases between them. For the CDR3, the DNA is TGTGCTAGTGGTTTGCTAATGAGGACTACCGGGGAGCTGTTTTTT. Translated: CASGLLMRTTGELFF.

This clone was seen a few times. The chain employs TRBV29-1 and TRBJ2-5, with D possibly TRBD2 on 5 matching bases. Trimming pared 6 bases from V and 3 bases from J, leaving 17 bases between. The germline gives CDR1 SQVTM, CDR2 ANQGSEA. The CDR3 is 14 amino acids. The chain's CDR3 is CSVGNVWVKETQYF. Here the CDR3 DNA reads TGCAGCGTCGGGAATGTTTGGGTCAAAGAGACCCAGTACTTC.

This chain joins TRBV29-1 and TRBJ1-4; D is undetermined. Germline CDR1 and CDR2: SQVTM and ANQGSEA. The CDR3 runs 13 residues. V lost 6 bases, J lost 10 bases, and 18 bases lay in between. CDR3 loop: CSVAPTAEGKLFF. In DNA, the CDR3 is TGCAGCGTCGCGCCGACGGCCGAGGGAAAACTGTTTTTT.

The rearrangement uses TRBV7-2 and TRBJ2-7, with D hard to call. This CDR3 comprises 14 residues. V was trimmed by 4 bases and J by 2 bases, leaving 12 bases between them. Germline CDR1 is SGHTA and CDR2 is FQGNSA. The CDR3: CASSSLTSTYEQYF. DNA of the CDR3: TGTGCCAGCAGCTCCCTGACTTCGACCTACGAGCAGTACTTC.

The chain joins TRBV6-5 to TRBJ2-3, with TRBD2 matching 7 bases. Germline assignment: CDR1 MNHEY and CDR2 SVGAGI. CDR3 size: 13 residues. The J segment lost 5 bases and the V segment lost 6 bases, leaving 5 bases of the junction unmatched. The CDR3 nucleotides are TGTGCCAGCAGACCTCTAGCGGTAGATACGCAGTATTTT. This gives the protein CASRPLAVDTQYF.

The chain carries TRBV29-1 and TRBJ2-1; maybe TRBD2 (5 bases). The CDR3 runs 15 residues. CDR1 and CDR2 (germline): SQVTM, ANQGSEA. Trimming cost V 6 bases and J 6 bases, with 21 bases left between them. The CDR3 region has the DNA TGCAGCGTCTCCGGGATGGCCCGCAGTAGCAATGAGCAGTTCTTC. Protein sequence: CSVSGMARSSNEQFF.

The V call is TRBV4-3, the J call TRBJ2-3; D might be TRBD2 (5 bases). Germline CDR1 and CDR2: LGHNA and YSLEER. CDR3 length equals 15 residues. V dropped 3 bases and J dropped 6 bases, with 16 bases sitting between them. The CDR3 nucleotides read TGCGCCAGCAGCCAGGGCGGGCTAGCATCTGATACGCAGTATTTT. Residues: CASSQGGLASDTQYF.